This T cell receptor (beta chain) was sequenced during a study of cytomegalovirus exposure and HLA in healthy donors (TCRdb year 2017). Regarding the study in general: According to an earlier analysis of 450 to 650 of the donors, some 180 million T cells yielded 117 million unique TCR beta sequences and less than 300 Gb of sequence data. About 310 gigabases of sequencing data and tens of millions of unique TCR sequences were included in an early release covering roughly 700 HLA-typed donors. Among the approximately 400 genotyped donors, around 81% belonged to the genetic ancestry cluster associated with self-reported Caucasian donors. The study aimed to test whether signatures of past pathogen exposure could be identified by cataloging public T cell receptors. The study profiled the T cell repertoires of under 850 subjects by immunosequencing and related them to cytomegalovirus serostatus. Along with the approximately 650-subject first cohort, a separate validation cohort of over a hundred different subjects was used. The study combined high-throughput TCR immunosequencing, statistical association of individual TCRs with disease status, and machine learning to predict cytomegalovirus infection status. A later analysis re-analyzed previously published TCR beta repertoires from approximately 670 donors and added high-resolution HLA genotyping to study TCR occurrence patterns. The later analysis used no new phenotypic data to find candidate immune exposures, relying instead on TCR beta sequences and their occurrence across donors. An earlier analysis of around 540 of the donors applied high-throughput TCR beta sequencing to assess whether each TCR beta V gene segment acted as functional or pseudogenic. Donor age, sex, ethnicity and CMV serostatus were compiled alongside the repertoire data. A later genetic analysis took genome-wide SNP genotypes for about 55% of the roughly 700 donors and used that subset as a discovery cohort. Every discovery cohort repertoire had been produced on one sequencing platform. Class I and class II HLA loci were covered by the typing at four-digit resolution. Typing coverage differed by locus: A, B, C, DRB1 and DQB1 were typed in about 620-630 donors, DQA1 in about 500, DPA1 in approximately 610, and DPB1 in just under 490. A few DR-DQ haplotypes were treated as single units for association and clustering because of strong linkage in the cohort. On average, around 230,000 unique TCR beta nucleotide sequences were sequenced per donor among a few hundred genotyped donors of the cohort, with roughly 18% of those sequences being non-productive.

What the study reported, not specific to this receptor: Seventeen rarely observed V segments, including chromosome 9 orphons, were excluded from the earlier analysis of several hundred of the donors because counts were too low. In both the original and validation cohorts, the classifier was reported to diagnose cytomegalovirus status with high specificity and sensitivity. An earlier analysis of approximately 540 of the donors showed that most TCR beta V segments appeared in productive rearrangements either about 90% or about 30% of the time, which broadly matched IMGT annotations. Sequencing depth was assumed to be roughly uniform across donors in the presence/absence analyses, though that assumption may not hold. A group of highly shared sequence variants was considered likely to be a technical artifact of the sequencing pipeline. A further reported finding was that TCR beta sequences accurately predicted the HLA-A and HLA-B alleles for most subjects in the first cohort. An association between a missense DCLRE1C variant and V-gene and J-gene trimming of TCR beta chains was found in a later genetic analysis and replicated in an independent cohort. Only TCR beta chains were sequenced in this cohort, and the absence of alpha or paired-chain data limited detectable features. When HLA alleles, especially DR and DQ, strongly co-occurred, TCR associations were difficult to assign to individual alleles. Correlated functional status among segregating V segments might be attributable to linkage disequilibrium, but an unknown experimental factor could not be ruled out. Most CMV-associated TCR beta chains appeared to be HLA-restricted in a later analysis, and the HLA associations seemed to be driven largely by CMV exposure. Specific HLA alleles were associated with 15,000 to 20,000 TCR beta sequences at a false discovery rate of 0.05 in a later analysis. A later analysis reported that several top co-occurrence clusters appeared linked to parvovirus B19, influenza, CMV and Epstein-Barr virus. Most TCR sequences were observed very rarely across donors, whereas some public TCRs were present in many individuals. In a later genetic analysis, fewer N-insertions in productive TCRs were reported among donors in an Asian-associated ancestry cluster than the roughly 640-donor mean. The only immune exposure information available for the cohort was CMV serostatus. A later analysis found that TCR association rates varied across HLA loci, with DRB1 alleles showing the most associated TCRs and HLA-C alleles the fewest. A later analysis found that HLA-associated TCR beta chains were more clonally expanded and had lower generation probabilities than equally common non-associated chains. The study listed 150 to 200 TCR beta chains as associated with cytomegalovirus. A few of the identified cytomegalovirus-associated TCR beta chains were confirmed in vitro to be specific for cytomegalovirus antigens. It was suggested by the authors that the approach could potentially be generalized to other disease states and immunological phenotypes. Because the 87-base-pair reads could not distinguish some IMGT-functional V segments, including TRBV6-2 and TRBV6-3, those segments were excluded. Because HLA typing was missing for some donors at each locus, association tests included only the typed subset.

The method was the immunoSEQ multiplex PCR assay. A mixture of 60 forward primers for TCR Vbeta segments and 13 reverse primers for TCR Jbeta segments was used in the multiplex PCR. A multiplex PCR assay on genomic DNA amplified the CDR3 region of rearranged TCR beta genes. Amplified TCR beta libraries were sequenced as 87-base-pair reads on the Illumina HiSeq System. Processing in the source paper ran as follows. In a later analysis, tens of millions of unique TCR beta chains were counted across the approximately 640 repertoires, and roughly 11 million of these chains were shared by at least two donors. To remove PCR and sequencing errors, raw reads were error-corrected and collapsed into unique sequences using a nearest-neighbor algorithm that merged closely related sequences. To assign V, D and J gene segments, CDR3 sequences were aligned to IMGT reference sequences. Each retained sequence needed at least a six-nucleotide match to both a V gene segment and a J gene segment. A rearrangement was called productive if the CDR3 had no stop codons and remained in frame with V and J, and every other rearrangement was called non-productive. Following IMGT convention, CDR3 was defined as the stretch from the second conserved V-encoded cysteine up to the conserved J-encoded phenylalanine. Sequences without an unambiguous match to a single V gene segment were excluded from the earlier analysis of about 600 of the donors. In an earlier analysis of more than 500 of the donors, a V segment was called functional when productive rearrangements were above 56.7%, and segregating when the standard deviation between donors exceeded 5%. To diagnose cytomegalovirus status from the catalog of TCR beta chain sequences, a statistical classification framework was built. A later analysis assigned V and J genes by comparing TCR nucleotide sequences with IMGT/GENE-DB human TR gene sequences. A later analysis assigned CDR3 sequences and most-parsimonious VDJ recombination scenarios with the TCRdist pipeline. In a later analysis, each TCR beta chain was defined by its CDR3 amino acid sequence together with its V-gene family, and reads lacking a unique V-gene family were excluded. A later analysis removed several hundred highly shared, low-generation-probability nucleotide sequences to deal with suspected cross-contamination and a sequencing artifact. In a later analysis, a clonal expansion index for each public chain was calculated from normalized within-repertoire ranks of inferred template counts. In a later analysis, generation probabilities were computed using a VDJ recombination model fitted to out-of-frame rearrangements, and the results were checked against IGoR. In a later analysis, TCR-TCR, TCR-HLA and TCR-CMV co-occurrence was scored with hypergeometric tests, and a repertoire-size bias correction was applied to TCR pairs. A later analysis estimated false discovery rates by permuting HLA or CMV assignments 20 times. In a later analysis, co-occurring TCRs were grouped using DBSCAN, and TCRdist sequence similarity was added for clustering within HLA-allele-positive subsets. Repertoires with fewer than 30,000 or more than 120,000 public chains, plus five repertoires with anomalous nucleotide sharing, were excluded from co-occurrence clustering. What TCRdb holds here is the immuneACCESS table cut down to in-frame rearrangements. Part of the clones is not present; checked against another copy, under half of the missing clones reflect an unresolved V gene, and the others are unexplained. The V and J calls and the clone size are those of that table, but D and trimming were determined from the DNA. The sample records 35,000 or so clones, roughly 79% of which are singletons. The top ten clonotypes cover approximately 8.5% of the sample.

About this clone itself: No antigen is known for it. No clone much larger than this one lies a single base away; base qualities are absent.

The cohort was made up of 666 healthy bone marrow donors. All cohort members were sampled while nominally healthy, although unrecorded immune exposures were likely present. The donor tested CMV seronegative and was one of the 352 seronegative cohort members. A peripheral blood sample was provided by each donor, and peripheral blood mononuclear cells were used for TCR beta sequencing. The Qiagen DNeasy Blood Extraction Kit was used to extract genomic DNA from the blood cell samples. CDR1 and CDR2 are read off the germline V gene as SGHTA and FQGNSA. Reading from cysteine to phenylalanine, the CDR3 counts 13 amino acids. Kept here is only the CDR3 DNA, which spans 39 bases and is read in frame from base 1. The junction carries 16 bases between V and J, which are trimmed by 4 bases and 10 bases respectively.

Material for sequencing was PBMCs. The TCR sequence derives from a woman aged 40 to 49 in good health and CMV-seronegative. The chain was built from TRBV7-2 and TRBJ1-1, with TRBD1 as a weak D call on 5 bases. The DNA is TGTGCCAGCAGCTCATTAGTGGGGCCAGCAGCTTTCTTT. It encodes CASSSLVGPAAFF.